This T cell receptor (beta chain) was sequenced for a study of response to subunit inactivated influenza vaccine. General study points: T cells newly recruited by each seasonal influenza vaccination are few, the authors suggested.

In germline, CDR1 is SGHTA, CDR2 FQGNSA. This CDR3 comprises 14 residues. V lost 2 bases, J lost 12 bases, and 17 bases lay in between. On this clonotype: The antigen is not known.

TCRdb re-derived calls from the RT-PCR reads in MiXCR, one entry per CDR3 protein. The sample lists roughly 500,000 distinct CDR3 sequences, about 25% occurring once. The material sequenced was CD4+ T cells sorted from PBMCs, taken 4 to 6 days after vaccination. The receptor was isolated from a man between 45 and 60 years old who received an inactivated influenza vaccine. The chain carries TRBV7-2 and TRBJ2-1; no reliable D call. CDR3 amino acids: CASSLLIAGVTQFF. The CDR3 nucleotides read TGTGCCAGCAGCTTATTAATTGCAGGAGTTACGCAGTTCTTC.